This is a list of T cell receptor beta chains from one sample in a study of human thymus T cells. Only in-frame clones appear in the TCRdb table, and some are missing; sequencing was by immunoSEQ multiplex PCR. This sample has roughly 130,000 clones, with around 94% found just once. The sample comprised thymus tissue. The source of these receptors is a boy in the first two years of life with a congenital heart defect but otherwise immunologically healthy. The conserved cysteine and the conserved F or W are not part of the CDR3 here. The size field is filled for only some rows; it gives once, few, many or a size class.

j_gene: TRBJ2-7; abundance: .; v_gene: TRBV27; CDR3aa: ASSLTASSYEQY
j_gene: TRBJ2-5; abundance: .; v_gene: TRBV28; CDR3aa: ASSLNRDRGHLTQY
j_gene: TRBJ1-2; abundance: .; v_gene: TRBV29-1; CDR3aa: SVDGVNNGYT
j_gene: TRBJ2-1; abundance: once; v_gene: TRBV6-6; CDR3aa: ASSGTFDEQF
j_gene: TRBJ1-3; abundance: .; v_gene: TRBV30; CDR3aa: AWSPFGNTIY
j_gene: TRBJ2-2; abundance: .; v_gene: TRBV13; CDR3aa: ASSSRHTGELF
j_gene: TRBJ2-2; abundance: once; v_gene: TRBV9; CDR3aa: ASSGQSGFRTGELF
j_gene: TRBJ2-5; abundance: .; v_gene: TRBV10-2; CDR3aa: ATQTGTSPETQY
j_gene: TRBJ2-4; abundance: .; v_gene: TRBV30; CDR3aa: AWSPSASLAGGVVRNIQY
j_gene: TRBJ1-1; abundance: .; v_gene: TRBV6-1; CDR3aa: ASRQGAAVTEAF
j_gene: TRBJ2-2; abundance: .; v_gene: TRBV6-6; CDR3aa: ASSLRDRGTGELF
j_gene: TRBJ1-2; abundance: .; v_gene: TRBV29-1; CDR3aa: SVSGGEIINYGYT
j_gene: TRBJ1-1; abundance: .; v_gene: TRBV21-1; CDR3aa: ASSKMGQGLNTEAF
j_gene: TRBJ2-7; abundance: .; v_gene: TRBV5-4; CDR3aa: ASSKSGGSSYEQY
j_gene: TRBJ2-7; abundance: .; v_gene: TRBV28; CDR3aa: ASSLSSGGREQY
j_gene: TRBJ2-7; abundance: .; v_gene: TRBV14; CDR3aa: ASSTTGPRIYEQY
j_gene: TRBJ1-4; abundance: .; v_gene: TRBV28; CDR3aa: ASSSTGEKLF
j_gene: TRBJ2-7; abundance: .; v_gene: TRBV6-5; CDR3aa: ASSSWPGDLYEQY
j_gene: TRBJ2-7; abundance: .; v_gene: TRBV5-6; CDR3aa: ASSLEKAGVSSYEQY
j_gene: TRBJ1-5; abundance: .; v_gene: TRBV5-5; CDR3aa: ASSSPDRGGGNQPQH
j_gene: TRBJ2-1; abundance: .; v_gene: TRBV5-1; CDR3aa: ASSLNRTSGGADEQF
j_gene: TRBJ1-6; abundance: .; v_gene: TRBV15; CDR3aa: ATSHSRRLARSYNSPLH
j_gene: TRBJ2-7; abundance: .; v_gene: TRBV6-6; CDR3aa: ASSYTRRPLAYEQY
j_gene: TRBJ1-2; abundance: .; v_gene: TRBV6-6; CDR3aa: ASSSPDRLGYGYT
j_gene: TRBJ1-1; abundance: once; v_gene: TRBV11-2; CDR3aa: ASSSDKNTEAF
j_gene: TRBJ1-5; abundance: .; v_gene: TRBV28; CDR3aa: ASSLGAGQPQH
j_gene: TRBJ2-7; abundance: once; v_gene: TRBV19; CDR3aa: ASEGGPSYEQY
j_gene: TRBJ2-2; abundance: once; v_gene: TRBV5-1; CDR3aa: ASSPGPGDKSHTGELF
j_gene: TRBJ1-2; abundance: .; v_gene: TRBV7-7; CDR3aa: ASSPPYGYT
j_gene: TRBJ2-7; abundance: .; v_gene: TRBV6-1; CDR3aa: ASSVNGGPSYEQY
j_gene: TRBJ2-5; abundance: .; v_gene: TRBV5-3; CDR3aa: ASSHLTAYQETQY
j_gene: TRBJ2-7; abundance: once; v_gene: TRBV27; CDR3aa: ASSPGQGSTYEQY
j_gene: TRBJ1-3; abundance: .; v_gene: TRBV5-6; CDR3aa: ASSLDSGNTIY
j_gene: TRBJ2-6; abundance: .; v_gene: TRBV6-4; CDR3aa: ASSSGANVLT
j_gene: TRBJ1-5; abundance: .; v_gene: TRBV4-3; CDR3aa: ASSQDLVTSRGAGGSNQPQH
j_gene: TRBJ2-3; abundance: .; v_gene: TRBV29-1; CDR3aa: SVEGTGASSTDTQY
j_gene: TRBJ2-1; abundance: .; v_gene: TRBV28; CDR3aa: ASSLSGGPEQF
j_gene: TRBJ1-5; abundance: .; v_gene: TRBV11-2; CDR3aa: ASSEQGDQPQH
j_gene: TRBJ2-7; abundance: .; v_gene: TRBV28; CDR3aa: ASSLSSEQY
j_gene: TRBJ2-3; abundance: .; v_gene: TRBV9; CDR3aa: ASSVVAGTDTQY
j_gene: TRBJ1-2; abundance: .; v_gene: TRBV28; CDR3aa: ASSFAGLGYT
j_gene: TRBJ2-3; abundance: .; v_gene: TRBV7-6; CDR3aa: ASSPKRLAGLDTQY
j_gene: TRBJ2-5; abundance: .; v_gene: TRBV25-1; CDR3aa: ASSEGPLAGWKETQY
j_gene: TRBJ1-1; abundance: few; v_gene: TRBV18; CDR3aa: ASSRRGLMNTEAF
j_gene: TRBJ2-1; abundance: .; v_gene: TRBV7-7; CDR3aa: ASSLGPSGGDNEQF